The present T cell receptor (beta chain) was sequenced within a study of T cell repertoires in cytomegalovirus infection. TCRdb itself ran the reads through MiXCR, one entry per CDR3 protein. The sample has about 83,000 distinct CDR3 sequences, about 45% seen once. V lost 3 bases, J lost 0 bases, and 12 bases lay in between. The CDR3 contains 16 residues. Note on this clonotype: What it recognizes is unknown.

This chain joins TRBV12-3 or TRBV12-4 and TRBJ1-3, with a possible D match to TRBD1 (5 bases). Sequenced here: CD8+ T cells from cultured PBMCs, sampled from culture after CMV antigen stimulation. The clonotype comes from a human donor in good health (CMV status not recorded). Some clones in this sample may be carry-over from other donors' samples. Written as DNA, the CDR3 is TGTGCCAGCAGTTTTGGGGGTACCTACTCTGGAAACACCATATATTTT. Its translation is CASSFGGTYSGNTIYF.